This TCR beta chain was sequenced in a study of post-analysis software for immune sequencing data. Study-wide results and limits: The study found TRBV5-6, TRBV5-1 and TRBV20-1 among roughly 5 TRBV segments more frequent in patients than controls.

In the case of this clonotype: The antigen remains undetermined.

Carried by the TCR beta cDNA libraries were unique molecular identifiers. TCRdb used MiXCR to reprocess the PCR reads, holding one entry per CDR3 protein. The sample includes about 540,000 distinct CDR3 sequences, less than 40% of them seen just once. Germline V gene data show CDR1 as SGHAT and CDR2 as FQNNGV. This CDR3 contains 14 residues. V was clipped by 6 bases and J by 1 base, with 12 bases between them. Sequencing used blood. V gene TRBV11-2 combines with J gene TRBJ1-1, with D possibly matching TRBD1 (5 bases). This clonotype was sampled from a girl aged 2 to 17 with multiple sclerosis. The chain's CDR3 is CASRRIRGNTEAFF. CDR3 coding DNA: TGTGCCAGCAGGCGAATAAGGGGGAACACTGAAGCTTTCTTT.